The rows below give T cell receptor beta chains drawn from one sample of a study of Graves' ophthalmopathy and Graves' hyperthyroidism. TCRdb reanalysed the multiplex PCR reads using MiXCR and keeps one entry per CDR3 protein. The repertoire holds some 410,000 distinct CDR3 sequences, with under 25% as singletons. What was sequenced was peripheral blood. These receptors all come from a woman aged 18-29 years with stable Graves' hyperthyroidism. Both conserved end residues are part of each CDR3. A D gene is named only where the DNA matches it firmly. Where a row states a size, it is once, few, many or the class of an expanded clone; other rows omit it.

D	size	V	J	DNA	CDR3
-	many	TRBV5-1	TRBJ2-7	TGCGCCAGCAGCTTGTTTAGGACCGAGCAGTACTTC	CASSLFRTEQYF
TRBD2	many	TRBV6-5	TRBJ2-5	TGTGCCAGCAGTTACTCGGGGACTAGCGGAGAAGAGACCCAGTACTTC	CASSYSGTSGEETQYF
TRBD2	many	TRBV30	TRBJ2-7	TGTGCCTGGAGTGCACAACGAGGGACTAGCGGATCCTACGAGCAGTACTTC	CAWSAQRGTSGSYEQYF
-	few	TRBV18	TRBJ1-6	TGTGCCAGCTCTCCCCGAGGGCTTAATTCACCCCTCCACTTT	CASSPRGLNSPLHF
TRBD1	-	TRBV19	TRBJ2-5	TGTGCCAGTAGCCCTGGACAGGGCGGGACCCAGTACTTC	CASSPGQGGTQYF
-	many	TRBV20-1	TRBJ2-7	TGCAGTGCTAGAGATAAATCATTCCGGGACGAGCAGTACTTC	CSARDKSFRDEQYF
-	many	TRBV6-5	TRBJ2-2	TGTGCCAGCAGCAGGGAGAACACCGGGGAGCTGTTTTTT	CASSRENTGELFF
-	many	TRBV12-3/TRBV12-4	TRBJ1-5	TGTGCCAGCAGTTTTAGGGGGATGGGCCAGCCCCAGCATTTT	CASSFRGMGQPQHF
-	-	TRBV25-1	TRBJ1-6	TGTGCCAGCGGATTTTTCGGGCATAATTCACCCCTCCACTTT	CASGFFGHNSPLHF
TRBD1	many	TRBV20-1	TRBJ1-1	TGCAGGGGAGGGGGCCAGGGCCGGAACACTGAAGCTTTCTTT	CRGGGQGRNTEAFF
-	-	TRBV30	TRBJ2-2	TGTGCCTGGTCGACGGATTACACCGGGGAGCTGTTTTTT	CAWSTDYTGELFF
TRBD2	many	TRBV6-8	TRBJ2-7	TGTGCCAGCAGTTACTCGCCAGCGGGACTTCTCGAGCAGTACTTC	CASSYSPAGLLEQYF
TRBD2	many	TRBV20-1	TRBJ2-7	TGCAGTGCTAGAGATTCCACCACCGGGACTAGCGGGATCTACGAGCAGTACTTC	CSARDSTTGTSGIYEQYF
-	many	TRBV6-2/TRBV6-3	TRBJ1-1	TGTGCCAGCAGTTACTCACCACATGCAGGCTCCGGGGAGGACACTGAAGCTTTCTTT	CASSYSPHAGSGEDTEAFF
-	many	TRBV7-2	TRBJ2-4	TGTGCCAGCAGCGAACCAGACCGGGGCAACATTAAGTACTTC	CASSEPDRGNIKYF
TRBD1	many	TRBV9	TRBJ1-2	TGTGCCAGCAGCGTAGCTAAGGGACAGGGGAGTCGCGGCTACACCTTC	CASSVAKGQGSRGYTF
-	many	TRBV11-2	TRBJ2-7	TGTGCCAGCAGCTATACAGGGTCTCCAACCTACGAGCAGTACTTC	CASSYTGSPTYEQYF
TRBD1	many	TRBV19	TRBJ1-1	TGTGCCAGTAGTATCCTTGGACAGGGGAACACTGAAGCTTTCTTT	CASSILGQGNTEAFF
-	many	TRBV30	TRBJ1-1	TGTGCCTGGAGTGTACAACAGAACACTGAAGCTTTCTTT	CAWSVQQNTEAFF
TRBD1	-	TRBV4-1	TRBJ2-7	TGCGCCAGCAGCCAAGATCATGGGACAGCCGGCGGGCAGTACTTC	CASSQDHGTAGGQYF
-	-	TRBV30	TRBJ2-7	TGTGCCTGGAGTGTACTCCGGACGCTCCACGAGCAGTACTTC	CAWSVLRTLHEQYF
-	-	TRBV19	TRBJ1-2	TGTGCCAGTGAGGCGCACTATGGCTACACCTTC	CASEAHYGYTF
-	many	TRBV28	TRBJ1-1	TGTGCCAGCAGTACAGTGAACACTGAAGCTTTCTTT	CASSTVNTEAFF
-	-	TRBV5-1	TRBJ2-5	TGCGCCAGCAGCGGCGGACAGATCCAAGAGACCCAGTACTTC	CASSGGQIQETQYF
-	-	TRBV7-8	TRBJ2-7	TGTGCCAGCAGCTTAGATGGACAGAATGGGGAGCAGTACTTC	CASSLDGQNGEQYF
-	-	TRBV6-2/TRBV6-3	TRBJ1-2	TGTGCCAGCAGCCAGACTGCCGCACGCGGAGGCTACACCTTC	CASSQTAARGGYTF
TRBD1	-	TRBV2	TRBJ2-2	TGTGTCAGCAGGGAAAGGACAGGGGAGAAGGCCGGGGAGCTGTTTTTT	CVSRERTGEKAGELFF
-	-	TRBV7-2	TRBJ1-5	TGTGCCAGCAGCTTAGCAGTAAGGCCCCAGCATTTT	CASSLAVRPQHF
TRBD2	many	TRBV25-1	TRBJ2-7	TGTGCCAGCAGTGAATCCCCTAGCGGGAGAGAGAGCTCCTACGAGCAGTACTTC	CASSESPSGRESSYEQYF
TRBD1	few	TRBV12-3/TRBV12-4	TRBJ2-7	TGTGCCAGCAGCACTTCTCGGGACAGAGCACTCTACGAGCAGTACTTC	CASSTSRDRALYEQYF
TRBD1	-	TRBV6-4	TRBJ1-2	TGTGCCAGCAGTGACTCGACAGGGGGCGGCTACACCTTC	CASSDSTGGGYTF
-	many	TRBV6-1	TRBJ2-5	TGTGCCAGCAGTGCCTCCGGCAGGCCGATCACGGAGACCCAGTACTTC	CASSASGRPITETQYF
TRBD1	many	TRBV29-1	TRBJ1-1	TGCAGCGCTCCCTTGACAGGGGTTACTGAAGCTTTCTTT	CSAPLTGVTEAFF
-	many	TRBV6-5	TRBJ2-2	TGTGCCAGCAGTTACTCGGAAACTCTCAACACCGGGGAGCTGTTTTTT	CASSYSETLNTGELFF
-	many	TRBV28	TRBJ1-5	TGTGCCAGCAGTGCGGACAGTGGTGGCAATCAGCCCCAGCATTTT	CASSADSGGNQPQHF
TRBD1	many	TRBV27	TRBJ1-5	TGTGCCAGCAGTTTTAACAGGGGAGGTCAGCCCCAGCATTTT	CASSFNRGGQPQHF
TRBD1	-	TRBV20-1	TRBJ1-1	TGCAGTGCTAGGGGGACAGGGGGCTATTGGACTGAAGCTTTCTTT	CSARGTGGYWTEAFF
TRBD2	many	TRBV12-3/TRBV12-4	TRBJ2-5	TGTGCCAGCAGTCCCGGGACTAGCGGCGACCTCAAGAACTTC	CASSPGTSGDLKNF
-	many	TRBV6-2/TRBV6-3	TRBJ2-2	TGTGCCAGCAGTTACTCCAAATCGAGAAGGCTTTACCGGGAGCTGTTTTTT	CASSYSKSRRLYRELFF
-	many	TRBV6-5	TRBJ2-6	TGTGCCAGCAGACAGGGTAACTCTGGGGCCAACGTCCTGACTTTC	CASRQGNSGANVLTF
-	many	TRBV20-1	TRBJ1-6	TGCAGTGCTAGAGAGAAAGTATTTGCGACAGACGATAATTCACCCCTCCACTTT	CSAREKVFATDDNSPLHF
-	few	TRBV4-3	TRBJ2-7	TGCGCCAGCAGCCAGGCCCAGGGGGGCTACGAGCAGTACTTC	CASSQAQGGYEQYF
TRBD2	many	TRBV28	TRBJ2-7	TGTGCCAGCAGTTGGGTAGCGGGAACAAGGTCCTACGAGCAGTACTTC	CASSWVAGTRSYEQYF
TRBD1	-	TRBV19	TRBJ1-3	TGTGCCACCCAGGGGGTGATCTCTGGAAACACCATATATTTT	CATQGVISGNTIYF
-	-	TRBV28	TRBJ1-1	TGTGCCAGCAGTAGAGGGGGTTGGGTGAACACTGAAGCTTTCTTT	CASSRGGWVNTEAFF
-	many	TRBV6-1	TRBJ2-7	TGTGCCAGCAGTCCCTATGGAGGGGCGGGGTACGAGCAGTACTTC	CASSPYGGAGYEQYF
-	many	TRBV24-1	TRBJ2-5	TGTGCCACCAGTGACCCCCTGAGGGGCCAAGAGACCCAGTACTTC	CATSDPLRGQETQYF
-	many	TRBV7-8	TRBJ2-7	TGTGCCAGCGGACCAACACGGGAAACCTACGAGCAGTACTTC	CASGPTRETYEQYF
-	many	TRBV19	TRBJ1-5	TGTGCCAGTAAAGGGGTAGATGGCAATCAGCCCCAGCATTTT	CASKGVDGNQPQHF
TRBD1	-	TRBV20-1	TRBJ1-2	TGCAGTGCCCCTGGACAGGGAGCTTTCTATGGCTACACCTTC	CSAPGQGAFYGYTF
-	many	TRBV20-1	TRBJ1-1	TGCAGTGCCCGTGCGGGGGGAGTTACTGAAGCTTTCTTT	CSARAGGVTEAFF
-	-	TRBV12-3/TRBV12-4	TRBJ2-7	TGTGCCAGCAGCCAAAACAGGGAAGGGAAAAACGAGCAGTACTTC	CASSQNREGKNEQYF